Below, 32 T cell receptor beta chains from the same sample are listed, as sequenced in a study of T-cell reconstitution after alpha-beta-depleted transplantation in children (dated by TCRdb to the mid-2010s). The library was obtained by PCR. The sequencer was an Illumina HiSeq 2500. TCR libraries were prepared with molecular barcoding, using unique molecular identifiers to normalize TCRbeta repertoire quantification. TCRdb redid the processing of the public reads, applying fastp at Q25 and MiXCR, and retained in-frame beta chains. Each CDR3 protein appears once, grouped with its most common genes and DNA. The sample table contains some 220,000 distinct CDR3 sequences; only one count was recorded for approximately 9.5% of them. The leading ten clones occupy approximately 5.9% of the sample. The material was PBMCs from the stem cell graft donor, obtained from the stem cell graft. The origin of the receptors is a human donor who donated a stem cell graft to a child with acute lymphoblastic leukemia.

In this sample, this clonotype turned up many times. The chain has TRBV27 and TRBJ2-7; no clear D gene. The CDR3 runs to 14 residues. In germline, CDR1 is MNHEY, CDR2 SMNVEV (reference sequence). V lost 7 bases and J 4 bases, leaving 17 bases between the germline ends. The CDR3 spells CASKEQPTSYEQYF. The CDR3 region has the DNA TGTGCCAGCAAGGAACAGCCGACATCATACGAGCAGTACTTC.

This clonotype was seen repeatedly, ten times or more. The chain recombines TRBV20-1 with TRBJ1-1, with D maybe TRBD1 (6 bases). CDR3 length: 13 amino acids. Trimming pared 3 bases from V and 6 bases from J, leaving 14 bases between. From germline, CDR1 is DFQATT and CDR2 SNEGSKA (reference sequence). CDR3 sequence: CSASWQGWAEAFF. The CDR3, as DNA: TGCAGTGCTAGTTGGCAGGGGTGGGCTGAAGCTTTCTTT.

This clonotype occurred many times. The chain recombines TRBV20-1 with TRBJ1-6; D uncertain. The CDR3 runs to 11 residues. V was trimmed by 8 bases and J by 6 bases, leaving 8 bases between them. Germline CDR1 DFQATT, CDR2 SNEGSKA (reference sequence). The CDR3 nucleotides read TGCAGTATTCCTTCTAATTCACCCCTCCACTTT. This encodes CSIPSNSPLHF.

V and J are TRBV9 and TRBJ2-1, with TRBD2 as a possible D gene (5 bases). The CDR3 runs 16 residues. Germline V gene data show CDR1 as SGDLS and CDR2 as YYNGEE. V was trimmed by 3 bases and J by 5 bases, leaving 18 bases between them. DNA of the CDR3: TGTGCCAGCAGCGCCCCGGGGTCATTCTTCCACAATGAGCAGTTCTTC. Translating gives CASSAPGSFFHNEQFF. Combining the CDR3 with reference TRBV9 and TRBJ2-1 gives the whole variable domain DSGVTQTPKHLITATGQRVTLRCSPRSGDLSVYWYQQSLDQGLQFLIQYYNGEERAKGNILERFSAQQFPDLHSELNLSSLELGDSALYFCASSAPGSFFHNEQFFGPGTRLTVL.

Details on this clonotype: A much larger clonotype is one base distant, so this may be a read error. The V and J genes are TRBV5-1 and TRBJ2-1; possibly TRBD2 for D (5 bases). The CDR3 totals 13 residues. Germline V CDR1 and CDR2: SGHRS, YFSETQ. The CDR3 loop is CTSSLVGNNEQFF. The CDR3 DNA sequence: TGCACCAGCAGCTTGGTCGGGAACAATGAGCAGTTCTTC.

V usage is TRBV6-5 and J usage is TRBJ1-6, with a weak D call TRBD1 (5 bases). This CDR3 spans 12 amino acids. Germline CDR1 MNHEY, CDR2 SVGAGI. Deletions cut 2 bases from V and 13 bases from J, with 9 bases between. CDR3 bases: TGTGCCAGCAGTTACGCGGGGGAGCCCCTCCACTTT. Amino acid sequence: CASSYAGEPLHF.

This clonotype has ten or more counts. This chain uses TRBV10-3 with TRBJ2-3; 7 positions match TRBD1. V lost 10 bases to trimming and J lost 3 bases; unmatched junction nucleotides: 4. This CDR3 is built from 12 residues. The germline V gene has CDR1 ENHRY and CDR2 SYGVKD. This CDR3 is CASKQGTDTQYF. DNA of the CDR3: TGTGCCAGCAAACAGGGGACAGATACGCAGTATTTT.

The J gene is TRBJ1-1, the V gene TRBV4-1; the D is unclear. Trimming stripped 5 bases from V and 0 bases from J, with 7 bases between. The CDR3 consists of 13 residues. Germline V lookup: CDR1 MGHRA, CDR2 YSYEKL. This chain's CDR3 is CASSGPVNTEAFF. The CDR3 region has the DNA TGCGCCAGCAGCGGACCCGTGAACACTGAAGCTTTCTTT.

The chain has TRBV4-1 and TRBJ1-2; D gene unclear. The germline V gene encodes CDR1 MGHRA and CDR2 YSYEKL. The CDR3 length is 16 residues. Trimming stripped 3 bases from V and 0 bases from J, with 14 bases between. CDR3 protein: CASSQVDRPPNYGYTF. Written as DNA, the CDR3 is TGCGCCAGCAGCCAGGTTGACCGACCCCCTAACTATGGCTACACCTTC.

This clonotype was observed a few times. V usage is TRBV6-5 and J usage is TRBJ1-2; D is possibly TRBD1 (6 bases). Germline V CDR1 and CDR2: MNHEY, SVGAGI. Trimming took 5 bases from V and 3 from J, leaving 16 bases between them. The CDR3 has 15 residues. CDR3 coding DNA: TGTGCCAGCAGTCCCCGACAGGAACCGGACTATGGCTACACCTTC. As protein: CASSPRQEPDYGYTF.

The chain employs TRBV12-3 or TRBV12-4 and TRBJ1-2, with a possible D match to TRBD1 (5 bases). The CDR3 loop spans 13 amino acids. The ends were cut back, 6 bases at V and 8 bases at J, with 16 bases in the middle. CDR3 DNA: TGTGCCAGCAGCAGAGACGGGACTGCCGGCTACACCTTC. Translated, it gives CASSRDGTAGYTF.

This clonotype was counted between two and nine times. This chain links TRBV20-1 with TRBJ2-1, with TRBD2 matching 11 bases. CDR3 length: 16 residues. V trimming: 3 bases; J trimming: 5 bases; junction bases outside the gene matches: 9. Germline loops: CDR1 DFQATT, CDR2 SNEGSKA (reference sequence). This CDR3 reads CSASLGSGGADNEQFF. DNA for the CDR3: TGCAGTGCTAGTCTCGGTAGCGGGGGGGCCGACAATGAGCAGTTCTTC.

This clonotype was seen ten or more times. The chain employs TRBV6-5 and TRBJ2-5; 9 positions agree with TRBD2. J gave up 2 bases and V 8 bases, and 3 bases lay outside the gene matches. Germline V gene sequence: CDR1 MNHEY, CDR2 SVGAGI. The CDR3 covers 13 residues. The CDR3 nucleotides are TGTGCCAGCGCGGGAGGGATACAAGAGACCCAGTACTTC. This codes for CASAGGIQETQYF.

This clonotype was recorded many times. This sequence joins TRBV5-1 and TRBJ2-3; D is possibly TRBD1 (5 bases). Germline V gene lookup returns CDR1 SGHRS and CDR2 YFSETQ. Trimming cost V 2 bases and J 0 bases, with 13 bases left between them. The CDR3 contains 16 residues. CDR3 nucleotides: TGCGCCAGCAGCTTACAGGCAGAAATCAGCACAGATACGCAGTATTTT. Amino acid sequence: CASSLQAEISTDTQYF.

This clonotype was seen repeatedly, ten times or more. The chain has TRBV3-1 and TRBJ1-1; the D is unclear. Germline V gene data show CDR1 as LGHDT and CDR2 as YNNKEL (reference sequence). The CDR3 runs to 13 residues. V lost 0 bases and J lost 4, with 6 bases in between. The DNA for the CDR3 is TGTGCCAGCAGCCAAGATTTGGTCACTGAAGCTTTCTTT. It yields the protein CASSQDLVTEAFF.

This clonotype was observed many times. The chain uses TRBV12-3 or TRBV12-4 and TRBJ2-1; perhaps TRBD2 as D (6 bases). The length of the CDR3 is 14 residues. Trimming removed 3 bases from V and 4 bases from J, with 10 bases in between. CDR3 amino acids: CASSFAGKYNEQFF. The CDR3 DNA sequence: TGTGCCAGCAGTTTTGCGGGGAAGTACAATGAGCAGTTCTTC.

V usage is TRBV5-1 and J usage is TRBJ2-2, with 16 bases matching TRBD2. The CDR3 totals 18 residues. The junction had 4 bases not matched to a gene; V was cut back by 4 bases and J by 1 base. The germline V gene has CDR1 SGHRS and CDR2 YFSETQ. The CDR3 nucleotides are TGCGCCAGCAGCAAGGGACTAGCGGGGGGGCTGAACACCGGGGAGCTGTTTTTT. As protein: CASSKGLAGGLNTGELFF.

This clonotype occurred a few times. The DNA for the CDR3 is TGTGCCATCAGTGAGTCCCCCCATGGGGTATTTGCCTACAATGAGCAGTTCTTC. This encodes CAISESPHGVFAYNEQFF. The chain employs TRBV10-3 and TRBJ2-1; D is uncertain. Trimming cost V 0 bases and J 2 bases, with 17 bases left between them. Germline assignment: CDR1 ENHRY and CDR2 SYGVKD. CDR3 length: 18 residues.

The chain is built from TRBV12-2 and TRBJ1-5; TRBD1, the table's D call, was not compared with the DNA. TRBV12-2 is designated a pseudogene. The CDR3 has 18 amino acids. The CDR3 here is CASRFYAPGAGINQPQHF. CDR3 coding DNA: TGTGCAAGTCGCTTTTATGCCCCAGGCGCAGGGATAAATCAGCCCCAGCATTTT.

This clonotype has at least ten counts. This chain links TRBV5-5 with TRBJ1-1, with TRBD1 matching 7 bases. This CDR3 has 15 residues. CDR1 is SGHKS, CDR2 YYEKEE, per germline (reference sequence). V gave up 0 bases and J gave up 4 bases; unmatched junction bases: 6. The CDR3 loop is CASSLVGTARTEAFF. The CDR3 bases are TGTGCCAGCAGCTTGGTTGGGACAGCACGCACTGAAGCTTTCTTT. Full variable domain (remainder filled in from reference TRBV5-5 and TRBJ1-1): DAGVTQSPTHLIKTRGQQVTLRCSPISGHKSVSWYQQVLGQGPQFIFQYYEKEERGRGNFPDRFSARQFPNYSSELNVNALLLGDSALYLCASSLVGTARTEAFFGQGTRLTVV.

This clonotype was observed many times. The CDR3 loop is CASGLVRSSGQVTDTQYF. CDR3 nucleotides: TGTGCTAGTGGTTTGGTACGTTCTAGCGGGCAAGTCACAGATACGCAGTATTTT. The chain couples TRBV12-5 to TRBJ2-3; TRBD2 agrees at 8 bases. The CDR3 is 18 amino acids. Per germline, CDR1 LGHNT and CDR2 FRNRAP. V was pared by 0 bases and J by 2 bases, with 10 bases of the junction left unmatched.

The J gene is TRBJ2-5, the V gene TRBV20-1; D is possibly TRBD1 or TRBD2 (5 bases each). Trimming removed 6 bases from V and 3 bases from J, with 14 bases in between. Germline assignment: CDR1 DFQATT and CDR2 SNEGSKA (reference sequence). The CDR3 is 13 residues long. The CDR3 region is CSATGTDEETQYF. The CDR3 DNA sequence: TGCAGTGCAACCGGGACGGACGAAGAGACCCAGTACTTC.

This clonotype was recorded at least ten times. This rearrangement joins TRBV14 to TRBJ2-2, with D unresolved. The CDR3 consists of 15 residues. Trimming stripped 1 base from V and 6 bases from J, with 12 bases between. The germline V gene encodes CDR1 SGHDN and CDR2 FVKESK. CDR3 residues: CASSQVYGMPGELFF. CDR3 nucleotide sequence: TGTGCCAGCAGCCAAGTTTATGGGATGCCCGGGGAGCTGTTTTTT.

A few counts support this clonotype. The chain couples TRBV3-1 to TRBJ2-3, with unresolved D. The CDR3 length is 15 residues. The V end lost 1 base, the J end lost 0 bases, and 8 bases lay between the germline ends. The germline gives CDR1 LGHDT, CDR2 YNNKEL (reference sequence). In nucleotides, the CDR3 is TGTGCCAGCAGCCAAGGTCCAGGTAGCACAGATACGCAGTATTTT. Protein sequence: CASSQGPGSTDTQYF.

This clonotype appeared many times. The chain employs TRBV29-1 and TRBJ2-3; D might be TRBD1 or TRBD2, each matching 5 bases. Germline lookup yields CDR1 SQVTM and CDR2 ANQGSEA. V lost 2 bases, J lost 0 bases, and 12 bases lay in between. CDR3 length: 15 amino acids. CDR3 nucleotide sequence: TGCAGCGTTGAATGGGACGCTGATAGCACAGATACGCAGTATTTT. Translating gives CSVEWDADSTDTQYF.

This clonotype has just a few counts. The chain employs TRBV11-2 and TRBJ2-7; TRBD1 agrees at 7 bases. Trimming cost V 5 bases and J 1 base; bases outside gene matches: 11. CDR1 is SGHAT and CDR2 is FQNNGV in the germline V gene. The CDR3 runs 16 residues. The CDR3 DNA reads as TGTGCCAGCAGCCCCCTCAGAAGGGACAGTTCCTACGAGCAGTACTTC. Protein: CASSPLRRDSSYEQYF.

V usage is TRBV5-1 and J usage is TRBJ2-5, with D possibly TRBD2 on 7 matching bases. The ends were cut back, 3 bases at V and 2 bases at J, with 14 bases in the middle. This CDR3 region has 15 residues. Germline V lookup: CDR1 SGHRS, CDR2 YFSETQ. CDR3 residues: CASSYRGAFQETQYF. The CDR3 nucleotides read TGCGCCAGCAGCTATCGGGGGGCGTTTCAAGAGACCCAGTACTTC.

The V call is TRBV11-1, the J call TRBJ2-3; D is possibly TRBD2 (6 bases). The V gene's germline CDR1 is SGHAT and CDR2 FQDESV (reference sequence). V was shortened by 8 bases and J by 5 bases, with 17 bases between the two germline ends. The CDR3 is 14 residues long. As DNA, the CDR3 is TGTGCCAGCGACCCTCGGGACTTCGAAGATACGCAGTATTTT. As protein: CASDPRDFEDTQYF.

CDR3 nucleotide sequence: TGCAGTGCTAGATCCAGGGGGGAGACCCAGTACTTC. Amino acid sequence: CSARSRGETQYF. This chain uses TRBV20-1 with TRBJ2-5; 7 nucleotides agree with TRBD1. Germline CDR1 and CDR2: DFQATT and SNEGSKA (reference sequence). This CDR3 comprises 12 residues. The V and J ends lost 2 bases and 5 bases, in that order; junction bases with no gene match: 2.

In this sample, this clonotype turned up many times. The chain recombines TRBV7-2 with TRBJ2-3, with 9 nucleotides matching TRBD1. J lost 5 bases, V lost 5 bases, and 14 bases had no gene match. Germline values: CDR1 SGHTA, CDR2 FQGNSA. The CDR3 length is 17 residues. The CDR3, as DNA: TGTGCCAGCAGCCGAAGCCCGTCGACAGGGGGTGGAGATACGCAGTATTTT. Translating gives CASSRSPSTGGGDTQYF.

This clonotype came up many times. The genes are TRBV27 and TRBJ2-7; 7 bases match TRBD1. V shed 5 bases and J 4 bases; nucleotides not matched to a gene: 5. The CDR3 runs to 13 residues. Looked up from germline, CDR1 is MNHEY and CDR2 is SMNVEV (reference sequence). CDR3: CASSRRQGYEQYF. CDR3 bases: TGTGCCAGCAGTCGTCGACAGGGTTACGAGCAGTACTTC.

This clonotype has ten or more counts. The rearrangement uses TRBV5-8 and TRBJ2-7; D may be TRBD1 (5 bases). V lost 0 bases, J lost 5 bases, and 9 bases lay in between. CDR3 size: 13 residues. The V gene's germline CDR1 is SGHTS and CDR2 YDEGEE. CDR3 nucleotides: TGTGCCAGCAGCTTGGTGACAGTCCACGAGCAGTACTTC. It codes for CASSLVTVHEQYF.